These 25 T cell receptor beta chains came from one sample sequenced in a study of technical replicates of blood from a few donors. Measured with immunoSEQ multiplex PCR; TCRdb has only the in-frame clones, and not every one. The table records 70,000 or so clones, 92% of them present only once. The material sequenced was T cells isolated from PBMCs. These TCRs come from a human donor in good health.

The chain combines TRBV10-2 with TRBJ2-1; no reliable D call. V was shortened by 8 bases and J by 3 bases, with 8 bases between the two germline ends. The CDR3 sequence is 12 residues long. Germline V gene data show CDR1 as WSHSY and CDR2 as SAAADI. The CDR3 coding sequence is TGCGCCAGCGGCGGTGACTACAATGAGCAGTTCTTC. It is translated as CASGGDYNEQFF.

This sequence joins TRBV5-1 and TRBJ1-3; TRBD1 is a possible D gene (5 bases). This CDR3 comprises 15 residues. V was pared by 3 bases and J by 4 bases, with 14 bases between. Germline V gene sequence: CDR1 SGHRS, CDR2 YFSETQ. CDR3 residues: CASSSTGTLGNTIYF. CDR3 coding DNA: TGCGCCAGCAGCTCGACCGGGACTCTAGGAAACACCATATATTTT.

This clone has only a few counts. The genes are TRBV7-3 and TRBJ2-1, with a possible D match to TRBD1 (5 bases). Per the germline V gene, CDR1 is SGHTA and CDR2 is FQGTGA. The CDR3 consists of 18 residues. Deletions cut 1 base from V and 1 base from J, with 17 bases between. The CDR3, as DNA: TGTGCCAGCAGCTTAAAGTTAGGGGATGTATGGTCCTACAATGAGCAGTTCTTC. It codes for CASSLKLGDVWSYNEQFF. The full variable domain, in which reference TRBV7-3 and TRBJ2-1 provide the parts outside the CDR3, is GAGVSQTPSNKVTEKGKYVELRCDPISGHTALYWYRQSLGQGPEFLIYFQGTGAADDSGLPNDRFFAVRPEGSVSTLKIQRTERGDSAVYLCASSLKLGDVWSYNEQFFGPGTRLTVL.

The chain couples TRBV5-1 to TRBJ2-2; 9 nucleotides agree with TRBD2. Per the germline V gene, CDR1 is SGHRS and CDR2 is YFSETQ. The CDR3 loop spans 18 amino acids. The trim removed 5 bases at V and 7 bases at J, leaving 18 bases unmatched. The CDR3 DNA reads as TGCGCCAGCAGGCTGAACCGGGACAGTAGACTAGCGGTCGGGGAGCTGTTTTTT. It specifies CASRLNRDSRLAVGELFF.

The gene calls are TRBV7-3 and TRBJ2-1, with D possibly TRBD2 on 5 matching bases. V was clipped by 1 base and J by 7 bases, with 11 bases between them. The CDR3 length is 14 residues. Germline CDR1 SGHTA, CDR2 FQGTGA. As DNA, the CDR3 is TGTGCCAGCAGCTTAAATCGGGGTTGGAATGAGCAGTTCTTC. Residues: CASSLNRGWNEQFF.

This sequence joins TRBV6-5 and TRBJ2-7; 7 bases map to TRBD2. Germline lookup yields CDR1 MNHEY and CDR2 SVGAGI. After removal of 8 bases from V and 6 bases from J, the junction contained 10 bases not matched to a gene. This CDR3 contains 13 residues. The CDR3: CASERSGGFEQYF. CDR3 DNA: TGTGCCAGCGAAAGGTCGGGAGGTTTCGAGCAGTACTTC.

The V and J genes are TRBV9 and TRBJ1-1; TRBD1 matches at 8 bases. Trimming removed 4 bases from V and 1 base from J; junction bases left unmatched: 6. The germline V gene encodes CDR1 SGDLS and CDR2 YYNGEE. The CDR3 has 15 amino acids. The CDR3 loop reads CASSPYRGKNTEAFF. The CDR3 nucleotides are TGTGCCAGCAGCCCATACAGGGGGAAGAACACTGAAGCTTTCTTT.

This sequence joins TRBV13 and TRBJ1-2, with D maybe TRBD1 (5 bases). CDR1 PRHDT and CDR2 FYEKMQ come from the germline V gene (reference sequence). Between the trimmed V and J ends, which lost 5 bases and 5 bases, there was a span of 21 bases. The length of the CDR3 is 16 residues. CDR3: CASSSAGTQRTYGYTF. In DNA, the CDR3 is TGTGCCAGCAGCAGCGCGGGGACCCAACGTACATATGGCTACACCTTC.

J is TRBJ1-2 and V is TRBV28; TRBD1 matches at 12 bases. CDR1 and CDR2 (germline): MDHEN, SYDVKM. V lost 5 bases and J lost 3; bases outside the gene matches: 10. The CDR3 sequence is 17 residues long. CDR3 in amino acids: CASSPGTGGFFDYGYTF. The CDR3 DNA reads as TGTGCCAGCAGTCCAGGGACAGGGGGCTTTTTCGACTATGGCTACACCTTC.

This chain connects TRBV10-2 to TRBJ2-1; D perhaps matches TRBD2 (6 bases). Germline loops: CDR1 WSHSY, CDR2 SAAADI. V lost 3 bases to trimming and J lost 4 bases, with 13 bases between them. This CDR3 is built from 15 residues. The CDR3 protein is CASSEVGGVYNEQFF. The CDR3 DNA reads TGCGCCAGCAGTGAAGTCGGCGGGGTATACAATGAGCAGTTCTTC.

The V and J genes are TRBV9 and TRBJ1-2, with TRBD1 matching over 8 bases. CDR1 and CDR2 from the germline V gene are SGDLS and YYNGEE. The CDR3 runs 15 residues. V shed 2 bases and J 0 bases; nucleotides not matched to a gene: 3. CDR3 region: CASSVTGDPNYGYTF. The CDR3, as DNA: TGTGCCAGCAGCGTGACAGGGGATCCTAACTATGGCTACACCTTC. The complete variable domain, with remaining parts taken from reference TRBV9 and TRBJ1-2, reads DSGVTQTPKHLITATGQRVTLRCSPRSGDLSVYWYQQSLDQGLQFLIQYYNGEERAKGNILERFSAQQFPDLHSELNLSSLELGDSALYFCASSVTGDPNYGYTFGSGTRLTVV.

In DNA, the CDR3 is TGTGCCAGCAGCGACCAGCGGGACTACAATGAGCAGTTCTTC. This sequence encodes CASSDQRDYNEQFF. The chain carries TRBV9 and TRBJ2-1; TRBD2 matches 7 bases. V gave up 3 bases and J gave up 3 bases; unmatched junction bases: 3. CDR3 length equals 14 residues. Germline V gives CDR1 SGDLS, CDR2 YYNGEE. Together with reference TRBV9 and TRBJ2-1, the CDR3 gives the full variable domain: DSGVTQTPKHLITATGQRVTLRCSPRSGDLSVYWYQQSLDQGLQFLIQYYNGEERAKGNILERFSAQQFPDLHSELNLSSLELGDSALYFCASSDQRDYNEQFFGPGTRLTVL.

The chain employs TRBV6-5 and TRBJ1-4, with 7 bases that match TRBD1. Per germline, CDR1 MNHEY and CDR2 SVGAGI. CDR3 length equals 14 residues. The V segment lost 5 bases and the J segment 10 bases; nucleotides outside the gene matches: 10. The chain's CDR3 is CASSGAGGHPKLFF. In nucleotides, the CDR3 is TGTGCCAGCAGTGGGGCAGGGGGACATCCAAAACTGTTTTTT.

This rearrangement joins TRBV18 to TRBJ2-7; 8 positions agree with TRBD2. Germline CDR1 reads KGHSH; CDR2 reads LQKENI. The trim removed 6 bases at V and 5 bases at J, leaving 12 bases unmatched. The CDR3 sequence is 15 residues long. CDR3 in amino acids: CASSSDSGVPNEQYF. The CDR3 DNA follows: TGTGCCAGCTCCTCTGATAGCGGGGTGCCTAACGAGCAGTACTTC.

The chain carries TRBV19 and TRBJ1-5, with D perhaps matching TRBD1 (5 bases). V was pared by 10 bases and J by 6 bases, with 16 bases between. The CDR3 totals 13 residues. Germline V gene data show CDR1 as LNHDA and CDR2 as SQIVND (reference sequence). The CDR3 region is CATLGRRGQPQHF. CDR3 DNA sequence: TGTGCCACCCTCGGACGTAGGGGTCAGCCCCAGCATTTT.

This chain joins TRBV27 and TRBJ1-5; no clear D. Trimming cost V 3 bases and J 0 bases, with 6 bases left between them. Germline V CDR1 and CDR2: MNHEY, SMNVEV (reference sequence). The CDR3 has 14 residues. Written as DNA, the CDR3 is TGTGCCAGCAGTTTTTCGTATAGCAATCAGCCCCAGCATTTT. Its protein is CASSFSYSNQPQHF.

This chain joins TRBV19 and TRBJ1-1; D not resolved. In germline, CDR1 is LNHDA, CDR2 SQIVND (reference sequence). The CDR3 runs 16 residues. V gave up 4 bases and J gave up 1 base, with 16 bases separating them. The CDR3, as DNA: TGTGCCAGTAGTACGGTGGTTGGAGCCACGAACACTGAAGCTTTCTTT. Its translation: CASSTVVGATNTEAFF.

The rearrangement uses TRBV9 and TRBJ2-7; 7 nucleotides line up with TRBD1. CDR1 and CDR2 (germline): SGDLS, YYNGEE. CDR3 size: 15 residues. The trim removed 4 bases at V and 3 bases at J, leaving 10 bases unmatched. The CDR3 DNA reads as TGTGCCAGCAGCATCACAGGGGATCCCCTCTACGAGCAGTACTTC. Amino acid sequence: CASSITGDPLYEQYF.

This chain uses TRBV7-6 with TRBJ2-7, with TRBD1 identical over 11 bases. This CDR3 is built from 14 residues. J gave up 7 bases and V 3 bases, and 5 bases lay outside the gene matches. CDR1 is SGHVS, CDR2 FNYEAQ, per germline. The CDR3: CASSLGQGVGEQYF. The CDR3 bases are TGTGCCAGCAGCTTGGGACAGGGGGTCGGAGAGCAGTACTTC.

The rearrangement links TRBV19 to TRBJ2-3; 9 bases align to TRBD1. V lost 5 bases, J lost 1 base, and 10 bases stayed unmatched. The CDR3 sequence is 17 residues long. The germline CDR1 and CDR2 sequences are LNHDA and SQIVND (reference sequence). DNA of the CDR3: TGTGCCAGTAGTCAAAGACAGGGGGTGATGGGCACAGATACGCAGTATTTT. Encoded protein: CASSQRQGVMGTDTQYF.

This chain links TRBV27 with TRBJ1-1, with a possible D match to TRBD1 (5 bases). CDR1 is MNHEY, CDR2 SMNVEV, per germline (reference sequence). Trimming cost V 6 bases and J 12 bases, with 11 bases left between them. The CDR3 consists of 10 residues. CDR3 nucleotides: TGTGCCAGCAGGCAGGGTTTGACTTTCTTT. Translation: CASRQGLTFF.

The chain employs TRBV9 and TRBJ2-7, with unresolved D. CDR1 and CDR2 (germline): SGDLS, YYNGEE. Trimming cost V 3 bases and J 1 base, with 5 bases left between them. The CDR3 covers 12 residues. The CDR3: CASSDNSYEQYF. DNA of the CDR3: TGTGCCAGCAGCGATAATTCCTACGAGCAGTACTTC.

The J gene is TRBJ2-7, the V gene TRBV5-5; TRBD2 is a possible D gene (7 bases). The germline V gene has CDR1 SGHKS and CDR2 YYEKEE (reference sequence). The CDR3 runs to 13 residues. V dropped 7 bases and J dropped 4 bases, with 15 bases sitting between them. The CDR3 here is CASHPGGKYEQYF. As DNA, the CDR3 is TGTGCCAGCCACCCGGGGGGCAAGTACGAGCAGTACTTC.

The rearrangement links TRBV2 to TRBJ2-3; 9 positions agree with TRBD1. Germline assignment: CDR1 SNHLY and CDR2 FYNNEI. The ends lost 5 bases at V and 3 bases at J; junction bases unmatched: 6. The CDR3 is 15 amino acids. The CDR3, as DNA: TGTGCCAGCAGTTCCACAGGGGGCGGAACAGATACGCAGTATTTT. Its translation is CASSSTGGGTDTQYF.

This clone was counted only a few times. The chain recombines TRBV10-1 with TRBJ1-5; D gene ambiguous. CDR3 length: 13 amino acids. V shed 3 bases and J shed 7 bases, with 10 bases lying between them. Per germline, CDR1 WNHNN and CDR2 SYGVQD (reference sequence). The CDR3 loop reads CASSESSIQPQHF. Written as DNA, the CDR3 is TGCGCCAGCAGTGAATCATCCATCCAGCCCCAGCATTTT.